This TCR beta chain derives from a study of molecular identifiers for immune sequencing clone quantification. In the study overall: For replicates, RNA isolated from approximately 20,000 or 98,000 naive CD8 cells was divided into five portions, of which four were sequenced.

In its sample, this clonotype was seen many times. The germline gives CDR1 SGHNT, CDR2 YYREEE (reference sequence). The trim removed 0 bases at V and 1 base at J, leaving 2 bases unmatched. The CDR3 runs 16 residues. MiXCR was run by TCRdb on the PCR reads, yielding one entry per CDR3 protein. The data show about 320,000 distinct CDR3 sequences, with about 20% seen just once and approximately 0.84% held by the top ten. The chain links TRBV5-4 to TRBJ2-2; 8 bases map to TRBD1. The TCR originated in a human donor in good health. Some libraries in this study had Jurkat cell RNA spiked in. The sequenced material came from naive CD8+ T cells from blood, with Jurkat cell RNA spiked in. The subset is: FACS-sorted CD8+CD4-CCR7+CD45RA+ naive T cells. The CDR3 loop is CASSLGGQGNTGELFF. DNA for the CDR3: TGTGCCAGCAGCTTGGGAGGACAGGGGAACACCGGGGAGCTGTTTTTT. Using reference TRBV5-4 and TRBJ2-2 for the parts outside the CDR3, the full variable domain is ETGVTQSPTHLIKTRGQQVTLRCSSQSGHNTVSWYQQALGQGPQFIFQYYREEENGRGNFPPRFSGLQFPNYSSELNVNALELDDSALYLCASSLGGQGNTGELFFGEGSRLTVL.